This TCR beta chain was sequenced in a study of T cell repertoires in ileal Crohn's disease. Study background: About half received postoperative treatment, about a dozen with thiopurines and approximately 19 anti-TNF. General study results and limits: Compared with CD4 T cells, sorted CD8 cells carried more expanded clones. The median delay to postoperative endoscopy was 6.9 months. Clonality above 26.8% at surgery always came with endoscopic recurrence.

Regarding time point: neoterminal ileum biopsy at postoperative endoscopy, about 6 months after surgery. The CDR3 length is 17 residues. Losses at the gene ends were 1 base for V and 7 bases for J; bases not matched to a gene: 9. CDR1 is LGHNA, CDR2 YSLEER, per germline. Notes on this clone: The antigen remains unidentified.

TCRdb's copy holds only in-frame clones and misses some; the assay was immunoSEQ multiplex PCR. This table has some 60,000 clones, around nine tenths appearing once. The source is an adult with Crohn's disease. Material for sequencing was ileal tissue. The genes are TRBV4-3 and TRBJ2-1; TRBD2 aligns across 11 bases. The CDR3 is CASSQGSTSGTPNEQFF. In DNA, the CDR3 is TGCGCCAGCAGCCAAGGATCGACTAGCGGGACCCCTAATGAGCAGTTCTTC.